The sequence of this T cell receptor beta chain was determined in a study of blood T cells in healthy people across ages. Study results and caveats: Among long-lived donors, naive CD4+ cells were more numerous and diversity higher than in aged donors.

Combining a sample-barcoded 5' primer with a J-beta primer mix, a second PCR ran for roughly 6 to 12 cycles. TCRdb used MiXCR to reprocess the 5' RACE reads, holding one entry per CDR3 protein. The table lists about 1.1 million distinct CDR3 sequences, less than 45% of them singletons. The CDR3 sequence is 16 residues long. Per germline, CDR1 MDHEN and CDR2 SYDVKM. V lost 2 bases and J lost 2, with 13 bases in between. As to this clonotype: The antigen remains unidentified.

The sample comprised blood. This receptor was taken from a man younger than 30 in good health. The chain links TRBV28 to TRBJ1-3; a possible D gene is TRBD1 (6 bases). CDR3 DNA sequence: TGTGCCAGCAGTTTACCGACAGGCCAAACTGGAAACACCATATATTTT. This gives the protein CASSLPTGQTGNTIYF.